This TCR beta chain was documented in a study of CD8 T cells in ankylosing spondylitis. Germline CDR1 KGHSH, CDR2 LQKENI. The CDR3 has 15 amino acids. V gave up 2 bases and J gave up 2 bases, with 12 bases separating them. The sample holds many counts of this clonotype. In TCRdb, the 5' RACE reads were re-called with MiXCR into one record per CDR3 protein. Of 35,000 to 45,000 distinct CDR3 sequences detected, approximately 11% appear once; the ten largest clones hold 1.4%. The sequence came from a male donor with ankylosing spondylitis or in good health (not recorded which). This chain joins TRBV18 and TRBJ1-1; D is undetermined. Sequenced sample: blood, either unsorted or a sorted T cell fraction (not recorded which). The CDR3, as DNA: TGTGCCAGCTCACCATTACTCCGGTCCAACACTGAAGCTTTCTTT. This encodes CASSPLLRSNTEAFF.